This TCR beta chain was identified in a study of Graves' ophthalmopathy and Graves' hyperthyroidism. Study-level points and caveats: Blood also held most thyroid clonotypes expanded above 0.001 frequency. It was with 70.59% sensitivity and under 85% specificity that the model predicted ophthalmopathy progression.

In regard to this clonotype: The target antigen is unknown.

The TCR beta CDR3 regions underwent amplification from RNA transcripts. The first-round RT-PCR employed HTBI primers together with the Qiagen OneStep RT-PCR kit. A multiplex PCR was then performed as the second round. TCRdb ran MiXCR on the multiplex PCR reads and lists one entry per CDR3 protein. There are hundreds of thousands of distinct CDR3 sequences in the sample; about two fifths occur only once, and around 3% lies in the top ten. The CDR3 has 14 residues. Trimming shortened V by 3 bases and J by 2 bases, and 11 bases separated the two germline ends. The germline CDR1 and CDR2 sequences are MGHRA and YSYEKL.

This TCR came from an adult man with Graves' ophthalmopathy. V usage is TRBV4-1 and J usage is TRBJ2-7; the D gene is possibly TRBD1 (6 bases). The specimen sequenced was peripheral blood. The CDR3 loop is CASSHTGLTYEQYF. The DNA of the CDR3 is TGCGCCAGCAGCCATACAGGGCTAACCTACGAGCAGTACTTC.